The source of this T cell receptor (beta chain) is a study of regulatory T cells in long-lasting Graves disease. Study at large: Antithyroid drug intake by newly diagnosed Graves' patients had lasted under 3 months.

This clonotype has only a few counts. The target antigen is unknown. Libraries of TCR beta came from iRepertoire HTBI primers plus Arm-PCR of CDR3 regions. TCRdb re-analysed the multiplex PCR reads in MiXCR, keeping a single row per CDR3 protein. The data contain hundreds of thousands of distinct CDR3 sequences, approximately 15% of them seen just once; the ten biggest clones take up 10%. Time point specified: newly diagnosed GD, antithyroid drugs for less than 3 months. Making the TCR library involved RNA that had been extracted from PBMCs. Patients came from an endocrinology department in Xi'an, China. EDTA tubes were used for drawing around 9 milliliters of peripheral blood. General study findings and limits: Compared with new cases, persistent Graves' patients showed reduced TCR diversity.

Germline lookup yields CDR1 LNHNV and CDR2 YYDKDF (reference sequence). The length of the CDR3 is 16 residues. V lost 0 bases and J 1 base, leaving 9 bases between the germline ends. Another study also made use of these data, one on T cells in Graves' hyperthyroidism and ophthalmopathy.

The V gene is TRBV15, the J gene TRBJ2-2, with a tentative D call TRBD2 (6 bases). This TCR was recovered from a man aged 25 to 45 with Graves disease. The material sequenced was peripheral blood mononuclear cells (PBMCs), taken at new diagnosis, from a patient treated with antithyroid drugs. CDR3 sequence (DNA): TGTGCCACCAGCAGAGATAGCGGAGGGAACACCGGGGAGCTGTTTTTT. It translates to CATSRDSGGNTGELFF.